This T cell receptor (beta chain) is drawn from a study of cytomegalovirus exposure and HLA in healthy donors. General observations from the study: Another analysis was done later, and it associated more than 15,000 TCR beta sequences with HLA alleles at 0.05 false discovery rate. Later analysis showed most CMV-associated TCR beta chains appearing HLA-restricted.

Worth noting for this clone: Its antigen is unknown.

PCR primers comprised 60 Vbeta and 13 Jbeta primers. Repertoires were generated with immunoSEQ multiplex PCR, while TCRdb's copy carries only in-frame clones and drops some. The table records about 140,000 clones, around 80% of them present only once. Per germline, CDR1 SGDLS and CDR2 YYNGEE. The CDR3 has 15 residues. The V segment lost 4 bases and the J segment 3 bases; nucleotides outside the gene matches: 7. The sample was PBMCs. This chain connects TRBV9 to TRBJ2-1; 7 bases agree with TRBD2. This clonotype was sampled from a woman between 35 and 50 years old in good health and CMV-seronegative. The CDR3 reads CASSPRTRDYNEQFF. The DNA of the CDR3 is TGTGCCAGCAGCCCCCGGACTAGGGACTACAATGAGCAGTTCTTC.